This is a list of T cell receptor beta chains from one sample in a study of tumor and adjacent non-tumor tissue in lung cancer. TCRdb reprocessed the multiplex PCR reads with MiXCR, giving one entry per CDR3 protein. The repertoire consists of 120,000 or so distinct CDR3 sequences, with about 66% occurring once and the leading ten covering roughly 12%. The specimen sequenced was lung tumor tissue. The receptors shown here come from a man aged 25 to 45 with non-small cell lung cancer. Each CDR3 is given with its conserved first and last residue. D genes are given only for firm matches. Clone size is given for some rows only: seen once, a few or many times, or a class if the clone is expanded.

many	TRBJ1-1	-	TRBV29-1	CSVPTIRGEAFF	TGCAGCGTTCCAACAATCCGGGGAGAAGCTTTCTTT
-	TRBJ2-5	-	TRBV5-4	CAIGLPGTVETQYF	TGTGCCATCGGCTTGCCGGGGACCGTGGAGACCCAGTACTTC
once	TRBJ2-1	-	TRBV6-2/TRBV6-3	CANEDLQSMDEQFF	TGTGCCAACGAGGACTTACAGAGTATGGATGAGCAGTTCTTC
-	TRBJ2-7	-	TRBV29-1	CIVDADSYEHYF	TGCATCGTTGACGCAGACTCCTACGAGCATTACTTC
many	TRBJ2-7	TRBD1	TRBV4-1	CASSQDSNRGNYEQYF	TGCGCCAGCAGCCAAGATTCTAACAGGGGGAACTACGAGCAGTACTTC
-	TRBJ2-3	-	TRBV20-1	CSVSTGTFMQYF	TGCAGTGTTAGCACCGGGACCTTCATGCAGTATTTT
-	TRBJ2-1	TRBD2	TRBV20-1	CSARHTSGGHSSYNDQFF	TGCAGTGCCAGACATACTAGCGGGGGCCATAGCTCCTACAATGATCAGTTCTTC
many	TRBJ2-1	-	TRBV20-1	CSARESEQFF	TGCAGTGCTAGGGAGTCCGAGCAGTTCTTC
few	TRBJ2-6	-	TRBV5-1	CASSYGPAGANVLTF	TGCGCCAGTAGCTATGGTCCAGCTGGGGCCAACGTCCTGACTTTC
-	TRBJ2-7	-	TRBV4-1	CASSPGAYNEQYF	TGCGCCAGCAGCCCCGGGGCGTACAATGAGCAGTACTTC
once	TRBJ2-7	-	TRBV7-2	CASSSRQLYEQYF	TGTGCCAGCTCCTCAAGACAGCTCTACGAGCAGTACTTC
-	TRBJ2-1	-	TRBV18	CASPPGVNNNVQFF	TGTGCCAGCCCACCAGGGGTCAACAACAATGTGCAGTTCTTC
-	TRBJ2-1	-	TRBV11-3	CVSSFGLF	TGTGTCAGCAGCTTCGGTTTATTC
many	TRBJ2-1	-	TRBV20-1	CSARDVGAVSSYNEQFF	TGCAGTGCTAGAGACGTCGGGGCGGTGAGCTCCTACAATGAGCAGTTCTTC
few	TRBJ2-4	TRBD1	TRBV4-3	CASSQDRGRVNIHYF	TGCGCCAGCAGCCAAGACAGGGGGCGCGTAAACATTCACTACTTC
-	TRBJ2-5	-	TRBV5-4	CASSLAGTKTQYF	TGTGCCAGCAGCTTGGCAGGGACAAAGACCCAGTACTTC
-	TRBJ2-7	-	TRBV4-2	CASSQDDGGCYEQYF	TGTGCCAGTAGCCAAGATGACGGGGGCTGCTATGAGCAGTACTTC
-	TRBJ2-3	-	TRBV11-2	CASSHHTDRQYF	TGTGCCAGCAGCCATCATACAGATAGGCAGTATTTT
few	TRBJ2-2	TRBD2	TRBV12-3/TRBV12-4	CASSLWAGGDTGELFF	TGTGCCAGCAGTTTATGGGCGGGAGGGGACACCGGGGAGCTGTTTTTT
-	TRBJ2-2	-	TRBV11-2	CASSFTEAGELFF	TGTGCCAGCAGTTTTACGGAGGCCGGGGAACTGTTTTTT
-	TRBJ1-5	-	TRBV6-2/TRBV6-3	CASKTPDGRLQPQHF	TGTGCCAGCAAAACCCCCGATGGGAGACTACAGCCCCAGCATTTT
many	TRBJ2-1	TRBD2	TRBV11-2	CASSQGLAGGYSEQFF	TGTGCCAGCAGCCAGGGGCTAGCGGGAGGGTACAGTGAGCAGTTCTTC
-	TRBJ2-7	TRBD1	TRBV20-1	CNVGTATYEQYF	TGCAATGTCGGGACAGCCACCTACGAGCAGTATTTC
-	TRBJ1-2	TRBD1	TRBV19	CASSITATGGNYGYTF	TGTGCCAGTAGTATAACCGCGACAGGGGGCAACTATGGCTACACCTTC
many	TRBJ1-1	TRBD1	TRBV6-2/TRBV6-3	CASTTGGWSEAFF	TGTGCCAGCACAACAGGGGGCTGGAGTGAAGCTTTCTTT
-	TRBJ2-7	TRBD2	TRBV4-2	CASSPEAGGRSSYEYYF	TGTGCCAGCAGCCCCGAGGCGGGCGGGAGGAGCTCCTACGAGTACTACTTC
-	TRBJ2-7	TRBD2	TRBV4-3	CASSHQAGNYEQYF	TGCGCCAGCAGCCATCAAGCGGGGAACTACGAGCAGTACTTC
-	TRBJ2-1	-	TRBV6-2/TRBV6-3	CAISQLVMEQFF	TGTGCCATCAGCCAACTAGTGATGGAGCAGTTCTTC
many	TRBJ2-5	-	TRBV29-1	CSVESFGQRETQYF	TGCAGCGTTGAAAGCTTCGGACAGAGGGAGACCCAGTACTTC
-	TRBJ1-1	-	TRBV21-1	CASSIGDRGRNTEAFF	TGTGCCAGCAGCATCGGGGACAGGGGTAGGAACACTGAAGCTTTCTTT
many	TRBJ2-3	-	TRBV6-5	CASSYGASTDTQYF	TGTGCCAGCAGTTACGGGGCTAGCACAGATACGCAGTATTTT
many	TRBJ1-5	-	TRBV12-3/TRBV12-4	CASSLEGENQPQHF	TGTGCCAGCAGTTTAGAAGGGGAAAATCAGCCCCAGCATTTT